This entry is about one T cell receptor (beta chain). Its specificity is not known. This sample was included in a study of T cell responses to AZD1222 COVID-19 vaccine. The CDR3 consists of 14 residues. J was trimmed by 4 bases and V by 3 bases; bases with no gene match: 8. Per germline, CDR1 GTSNPN and CDR2 SVGIG (reference sequence). The method was immunoSEQ multiplex PCR; TCRdb's version includes in-frame clones alone and lacks a portion of them. The table shows approximately 120,000 clones, with 90% occurring only once. Whole-study results and caveats: Just a handful of people given AZD1222 tested seropositive at baseline. Researchers took repertoire samples only after the peak T cell response had come. Most donors were white British and more were female, and clonal diversity was possibly underestimated. At 160-218 and 743-854, vaccine-associated CD4 TCRs were dominant, and they spanned spike.

V and J are TRBV30 and TRBJ2-7; TRBD1 aligns across 8 bases. Here the sequenced sample was peripheral blood, taken on day 0 of MenACWY control vaccination. The sequence came from an adult in good health. CDR3 nucleotides: TGTGCCTGGAGACCGGACAGGGTCAAGTACGAGCAGTACTTC. It yields the protein CAWRPDRVKYEQYF.